The 12 T cell receptor beta chains listed next were all sequenced from one sample in a study of blood T cell repertoires in COVID-19. The table came from immunoSEQ multiplex PCR; TCRdb's copy has only in-frame clones and leaves some out. Of approximately 120,000 clones listed, roughly four fifths were seen once; the top ten hold 3.8%. The sample taken for sequencing was peripheral blood. The receptors here all came from a woman in her 50s with acute or convalescent COVID-19.

This chain links TRBV7-9 with TRBJ1-2; 11 bases agree with TRBD1. The germline V gene has CDR1 SEHNR and CDR2 FQNEAQ (reference sequence). This CDR3 has 15 residues. The V segment lost 4 bases and the J segment 4 bases; nucleotides outside the gene matches: 5. The CDR3 loop reads CASSSGTGGFYGYTF. CDR3 nucleotide sequence: TGTGCCAGCAGCTCCGGGACAGGGGGTTTCTATGGCTACACCTTC.

The genes are TRBV5-7 and TRBJ1-5; D is uncertain. TRBV5-7 belongs to the ORF category, with a function that is uncertain. The V and J ends lost 3 bases and 4 bases respectively, with 11 bases between them. The CDR3 sequence is 14 residues long. CDR3 amino acids: CASSSRLRNQPQHF. For the CDR3, the DNA is TGTGCCAGCAGCTCCAGACTTCGAAATCAGCCCCAGCATTTT.

The J gene is TRBJ2-1, the V gene TRBV3-1 (or the pseudogene TRBV3-2); TRBD2 matches at 10 bases. CDR3 length equals 18 residues. Germline assignment: CDR1 LGHDT and CDR2 YNNKEL (reference sequence). J was trimmed by 2 bases and V by 1 base; bases with no gene match: 8. CDR3 sequence reads: CASSQGAGGAGPYNEQFF. CDR3 coding DNA: TGTGCCAGCAGCCAAGGAGCGGGGGGGGCAGGGCCCTACAATGAGCAGTTCTTC.

This chain uses TRBV27 with TRBJ1-4; tentatively, D is TRBD1 (5 bases). Trimming cost V 3 bases and J 2 bases, with 7 bases left between them. The CDR3 runs 14 residues. The germline gives CDR1 MNHEY, CDR2 SMNVEV (reference sequence). The CDR3 bases are TGTGCCAGCAGTTTTCGACAGACTAATGAAAAACTGTTTTTT. It is translated as CASSFRQTNEKLFF.

The genes are TRBV2 and TRBJ2-5; unclear D gene. CDR3 length: 14 residues. The V end lost 1 base, the J end lost 7 bases, and 13 bases lay between the germline ends. The germline gives CDR1 SNHLY, CDR2 FYNNEI. The CDR3 coding sequence is TGTGCCAGCAGTGAAGGCCCATCCAGTGGGACCCAGTACTTC. Its translation is CASSEGPSSGTQYF.

The chain uses TRBV12-3 or TRBV12-4 and TRBJ2-5, with 9 bases fitting TRBD2. The CDR3 length is 13 residues. The J segment lost 6 bases and the V segment lost 10 bases, leaving 9 bases of the junction unmatched. The CDR3 region is CATSHGLAQTQYF. CDR3 DNA: TGTGCCACCTCCCACGGACTAGCGCAGACCCAGTACTTC.

J is TRBJ2-1 and V is TRBV19; TRBD2 aligns across 7 bases. The trim removed 3 bases at V and 7 bases at J, leaving 12 bases unmatched. This CDR3 spans 16 amino acids. Germline assignment: CDR1 LNHDA and CDR2 SQIVND (reference sequence). The CDR3 loop is CASSILRLAEKNEQFF. The CDR3 DNA reads TGTGCCAGTAGTATTTTACGGCTAGCGGAGAAGAATGAGCAGTTCTTC.

The CDR3 reads CASSLNWGGNTEAFF. The CDR3 DNA sequence: TGTGCCAGCAGCTTAAATTGGGGGGGGAACACTGAAGCTTTCTTT. The chain carries TRBV11-2 and TRBJ1-1, with D perhaps matching TRBD1 (5 bases). Germline loops: CDR1 SGHAT, CDR2 FQNNGV. The V and J ends lost 2 bases and 1 base respectively, with 11 bases between them. The CDR3 is 15 residues long.

The chain uses TRBV28 and TRBJ1-5; 7 bases map to TRBD1. Germline-derived CDR1 and CDR2 are MDHEN and SYDVKM. V lost 6 bases and J lost 4; bases outside the gene matches: 6. The CDR3 has 14 residues. Here the CDR3 DNA reads TGTGCCAGCAGCCCGGGACAGCCTAATCAGCCCCAGCATTTT. It is translated as CASSPGQPNQPQHF.

This chain joins TRBV6-5 and TRBJ2-2; D is undetermined. The V gene lost 6 bases and the J gene lost 6 bases, with 11 bases spanning the gap. The CDR3 loop spans 13 amino acids. CDR1 and CDR2 from the germline V gene are MNHEY and SVGAGI. CDR3 sequence reads: CASSPQYSGELFF. The CDR3 region has the DNA TGTGCCAGCAGCCCGCAGTATTCCGGGGAGCTGTTTTTT.

This chain uses TRBV3-1 (or the pseudogene TRBV3-2) with TRBJ1-6, with 8 bases lining up with TRBD1. The V gene end was trimmed by 4 bases and the J gene end by 10 bases; junction bases not matched to a gene: 12. CDR3 length equals 16 residues. CDR1 LGHDT and CDR2 YNNKEL come from the germline V gene (reference sequence). CDR3: CASSPLGQVEQSPLHF. For the CDR3, the DNA is TGTGCCAGCAGCCCACTGGGACAGGTTGAGCAATCACCCCTCCACTTT.

This clone was observed a handful of times. CDR3 sequence reads: CASSELGLAETNEQFF. The CDR3 DNA sequence: TGTGCCAGCAGTGAGTTAGGACTAGCGGAAACCAATGAGCAGTTCTTC. The chain is built from TRBV2 and TRBJ2-1; 10 nucleotides agree with TRBD2. V dropped 3 bases and J dropped 6; count of bases not matched to a gene: 8. Germline loops: CDR1 SNHLY, CDR2 FYNNEI. The length of the CDR3 is 16 residues.